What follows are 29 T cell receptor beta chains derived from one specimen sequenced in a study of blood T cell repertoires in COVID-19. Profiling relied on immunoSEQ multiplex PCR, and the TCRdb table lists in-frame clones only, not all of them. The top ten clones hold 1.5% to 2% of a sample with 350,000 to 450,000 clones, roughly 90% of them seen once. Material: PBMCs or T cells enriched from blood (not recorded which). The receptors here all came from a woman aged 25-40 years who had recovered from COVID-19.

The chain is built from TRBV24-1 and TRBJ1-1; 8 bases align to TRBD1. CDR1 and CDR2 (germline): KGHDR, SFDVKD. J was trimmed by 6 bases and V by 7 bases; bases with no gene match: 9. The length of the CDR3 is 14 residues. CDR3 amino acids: CATRGTGIHAEAFF. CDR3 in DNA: TGTGCCACCAGGGGGACAGGAATCCACGCTGAAGCTTTCTTT.

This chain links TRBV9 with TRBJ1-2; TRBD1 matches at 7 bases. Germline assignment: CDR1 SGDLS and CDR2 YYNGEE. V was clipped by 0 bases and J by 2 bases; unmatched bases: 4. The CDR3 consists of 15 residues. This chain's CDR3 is CASSVDGTDNYGYTF. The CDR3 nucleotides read TGTGCCAGCAGCGTAGACGGGACAGACAACTATGGCTACACCTTC. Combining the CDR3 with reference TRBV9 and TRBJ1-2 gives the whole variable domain DSGVTQTPKHLITATGQRVTLRCSPRSGDLSVYWYQQSLDQGLQFLIQYYNGEERAKGNILERFSAQQFPDLHSELNLSSLELGDSALYFCASSVDGTDNYGYTFGSGTRLTVV.

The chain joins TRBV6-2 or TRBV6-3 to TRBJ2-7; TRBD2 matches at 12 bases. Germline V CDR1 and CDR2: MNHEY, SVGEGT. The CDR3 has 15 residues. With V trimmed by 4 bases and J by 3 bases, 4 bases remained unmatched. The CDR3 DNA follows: TGTGCCAGCAGTTCACTAGCGGGGGGTGTCTACGAGCAGTACTTC. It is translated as CASSSLAGGVYEQYF.

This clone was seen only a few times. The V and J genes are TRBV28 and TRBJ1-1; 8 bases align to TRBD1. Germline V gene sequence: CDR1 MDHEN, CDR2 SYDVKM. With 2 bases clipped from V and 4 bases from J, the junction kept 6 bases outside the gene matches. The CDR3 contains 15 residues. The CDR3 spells CASSLGPDRATEAFF. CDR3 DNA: TGTGCCAGCAGTTTAGGCCCGGACAGGGCCACTGAAGCTTTCTTT.

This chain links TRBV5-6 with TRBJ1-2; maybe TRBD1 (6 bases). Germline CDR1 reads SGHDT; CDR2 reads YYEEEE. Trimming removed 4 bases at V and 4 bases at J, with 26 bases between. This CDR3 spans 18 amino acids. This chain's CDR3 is CASSHAFREYRVGYGYTF. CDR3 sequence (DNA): TGTGCCAGCAGCCATGCCTTTAGGGAATACAGGGTTGGCTATGGCTACACCTTC. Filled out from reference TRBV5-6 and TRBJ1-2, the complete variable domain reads DAGVTQSPTHLIKTRGQQVTLRCSPKSGHDTVSWYQQALGQGPQFIFQYYEEEERQRGNFPDRFSGHQFPNYSSELNVNALLLGDSALYLCASSHAFREYRVGYGYTFGSGTRLTVV.

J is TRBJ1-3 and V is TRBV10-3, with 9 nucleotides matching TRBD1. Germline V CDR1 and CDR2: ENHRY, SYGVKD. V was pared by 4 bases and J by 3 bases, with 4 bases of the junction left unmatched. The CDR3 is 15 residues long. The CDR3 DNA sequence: TGTGCCATCAGTGCTCAGACAGGGGGTGGAAACACCATATATTTT. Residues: CAISAQTGGGNTIYF.

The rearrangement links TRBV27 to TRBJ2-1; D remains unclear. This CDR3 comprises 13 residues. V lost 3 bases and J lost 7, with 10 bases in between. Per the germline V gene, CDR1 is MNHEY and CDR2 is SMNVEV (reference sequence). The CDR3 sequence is CASSFLPSNEQFF. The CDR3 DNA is TGTGCCAGCAGTTTCCTTCCTAGTAATGAGCAGTTCTTC.

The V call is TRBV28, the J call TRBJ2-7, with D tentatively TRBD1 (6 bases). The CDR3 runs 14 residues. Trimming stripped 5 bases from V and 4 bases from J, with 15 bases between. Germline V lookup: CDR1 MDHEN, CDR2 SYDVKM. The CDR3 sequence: CASSAADRAYEQYF. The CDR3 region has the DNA TGTGCCAGCAGTGCCGCGGACAGAGCATACGAGCAGTACTTC.

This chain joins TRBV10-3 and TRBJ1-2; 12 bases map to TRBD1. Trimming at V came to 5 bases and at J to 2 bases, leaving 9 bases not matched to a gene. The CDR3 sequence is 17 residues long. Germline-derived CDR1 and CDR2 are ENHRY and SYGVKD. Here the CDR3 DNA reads TGTGCCATCAGTCGTGGGACAGGGGGCGAACTGAACTATGGCTACACCTTC. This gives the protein CAISRGTGGELNYGYTF.

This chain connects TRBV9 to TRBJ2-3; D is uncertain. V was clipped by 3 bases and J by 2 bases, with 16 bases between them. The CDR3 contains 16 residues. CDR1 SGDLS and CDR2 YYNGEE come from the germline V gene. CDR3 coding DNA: TGTGCCAGCAGCGCGCGCTCCGTTGGGCTCACAGATACGCAGTATTTT. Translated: CASSARSVGLTDTQYF. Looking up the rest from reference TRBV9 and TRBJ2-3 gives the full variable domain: DSGVTQTPKHLITATGQRVTLRCSPRSGDLSVYWYQQSLDQGLQFLIQYYNGEERAKGNILERFSAQQFPDLHSELNLSSLELGDSALYFCASSARSVGLTDTQYFGPGTRLTVL.

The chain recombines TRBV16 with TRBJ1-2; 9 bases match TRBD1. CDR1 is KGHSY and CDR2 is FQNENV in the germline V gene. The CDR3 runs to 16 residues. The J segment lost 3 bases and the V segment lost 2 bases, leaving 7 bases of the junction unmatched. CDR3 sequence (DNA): TGTGCCAGCAGCCAAAGGCGGACAGGGGTCGACTATGGCTACACCTTC. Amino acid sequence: CASSQRRTGVDYGYTF. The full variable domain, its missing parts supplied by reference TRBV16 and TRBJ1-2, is GEEVAQTPKHLVRGEGQKAKLYCAPIKGHSYVFWYQQVLKNEFKFLISFQNENVFDETGMPKERFSAKCLPNSPCSLEIQATKLEDSAVYFCASSQRRTGVDYGYTFGSGTRLTVV.

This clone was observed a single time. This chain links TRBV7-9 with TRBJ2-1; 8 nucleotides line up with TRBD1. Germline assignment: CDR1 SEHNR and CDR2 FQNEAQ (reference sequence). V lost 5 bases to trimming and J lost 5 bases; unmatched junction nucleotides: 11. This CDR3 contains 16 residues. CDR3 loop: CASSPTTGDRHNEQFF. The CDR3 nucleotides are TGTGCCAGCAGCCCCACGACAGGGGACAGACACAATGAGCAGTTCTTC.

The DNA for the CDR3 is TGCGCCAGCAGCATCGACCCCCTAGCGGGAGTTCGCGAGACCCAGTACTTC. It specifies CASSIDPLAGVRETQYF. The chain uses TRBV5-1 and TRBJ2-5, with 10 bases that match TRBD2. Germline V CDR1 and CDR2: SGHRS, YFSETQ. This CDR3 contains 17 residues. V dropped 4 bases and J dropped 5; count of bases not matched to a gene: 14.

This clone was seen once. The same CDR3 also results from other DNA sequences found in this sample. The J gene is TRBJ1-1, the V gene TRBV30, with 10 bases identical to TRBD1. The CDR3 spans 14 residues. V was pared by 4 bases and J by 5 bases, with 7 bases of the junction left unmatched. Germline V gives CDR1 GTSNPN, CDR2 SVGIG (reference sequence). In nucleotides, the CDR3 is TGTGCCTGGACCCCGGGACAGGGGAATACTGAAGCTTTCTTT. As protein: CAWTPGQGNTEAFF. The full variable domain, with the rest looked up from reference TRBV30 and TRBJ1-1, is SQTIHQWPATLVQPVGSPLSLECTVEGTSNPNLYWYRQAAGRGLQLLFYSVGIGQISSEVPQNLSASRPQDRQFILSSKKLLLSDSGFYLCAWTPGQGNTEAFFGQGTRLTVV.

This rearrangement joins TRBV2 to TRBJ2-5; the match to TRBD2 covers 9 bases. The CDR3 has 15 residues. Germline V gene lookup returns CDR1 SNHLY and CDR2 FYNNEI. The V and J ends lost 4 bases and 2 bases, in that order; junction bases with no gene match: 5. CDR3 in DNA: TGTGCCAGCAGTGGACAGCGGGGGGTGCAAGAGACCCAGTACTTC. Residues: CASSGQRGVQETQYF.

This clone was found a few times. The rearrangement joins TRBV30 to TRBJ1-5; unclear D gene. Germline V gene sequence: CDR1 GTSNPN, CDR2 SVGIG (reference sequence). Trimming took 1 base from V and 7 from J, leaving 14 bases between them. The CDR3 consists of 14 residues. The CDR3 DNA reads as TGTGCCTGGAGTGGAAGCCTCGTAGAGCAGCCCCAGCATTTT. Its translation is CAWSGSLVEQPQHF. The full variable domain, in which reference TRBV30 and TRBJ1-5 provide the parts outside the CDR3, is SQTIHQWPATLVQPVGSPLSLECTVEGTSNPNLYWYRQAAGRGLQLLFYSVGIGQISSEVPQNLSASRPQDRQFILSSKKLLLSDSGFYLCAWSGSLVEQPQHFGDGTRLSIL.

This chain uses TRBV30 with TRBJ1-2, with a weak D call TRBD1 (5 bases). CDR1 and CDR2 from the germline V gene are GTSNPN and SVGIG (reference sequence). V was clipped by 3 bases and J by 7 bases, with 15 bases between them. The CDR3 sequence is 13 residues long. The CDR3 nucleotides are TGTGCCTGGAGAACCATACGGGGGAGTGGCTACACCTTC. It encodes CAWRTIRGSGYTF. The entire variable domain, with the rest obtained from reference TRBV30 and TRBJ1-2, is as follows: SQTIHQWPATLVQPVGSPLSLECTVEGTSNPNLYWYRQAAGRGLQLLFYSVGIGQISSEVPQNLSASRPQDRQFILSSKKLLLSDSGFYLCAWRTIRGSGYTFGSGTRLTVV.

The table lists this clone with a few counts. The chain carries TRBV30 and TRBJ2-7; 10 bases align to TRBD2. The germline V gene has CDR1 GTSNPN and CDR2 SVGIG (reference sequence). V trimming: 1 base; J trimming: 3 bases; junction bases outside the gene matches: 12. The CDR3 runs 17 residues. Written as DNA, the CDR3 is TGTGCCTGGAGTGGCTTTGGGCTAGCGGGAGACCACTACGAGCAGTACTTC. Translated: CAWSGFGLAGDHYEQYF.

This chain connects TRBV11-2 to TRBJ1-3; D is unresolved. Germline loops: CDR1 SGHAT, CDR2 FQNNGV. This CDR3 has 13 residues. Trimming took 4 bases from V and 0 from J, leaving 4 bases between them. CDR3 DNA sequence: TGTGCCAGCAGCTGGCCCTCTGGAAACACCATATATTTT. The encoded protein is CASSWPSGNTIYF.

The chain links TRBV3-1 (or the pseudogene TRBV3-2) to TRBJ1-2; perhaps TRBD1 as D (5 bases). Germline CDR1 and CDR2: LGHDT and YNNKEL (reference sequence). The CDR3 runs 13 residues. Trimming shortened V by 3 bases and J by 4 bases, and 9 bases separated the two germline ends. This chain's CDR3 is CASSQAGSYGYTF. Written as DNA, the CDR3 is TGTGCCAGCAGCCAGGCAGGGTCCTATGGCTACACCTTC.

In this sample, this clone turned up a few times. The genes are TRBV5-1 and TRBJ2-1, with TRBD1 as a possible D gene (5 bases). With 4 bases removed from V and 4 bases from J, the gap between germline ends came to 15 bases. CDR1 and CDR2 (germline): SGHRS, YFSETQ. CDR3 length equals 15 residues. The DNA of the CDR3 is TGCGCCAGCAGCAGGGGCGGAATACAATACAATGAGCAGTTCTTC. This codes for CASSRGGIQYNEQFF.

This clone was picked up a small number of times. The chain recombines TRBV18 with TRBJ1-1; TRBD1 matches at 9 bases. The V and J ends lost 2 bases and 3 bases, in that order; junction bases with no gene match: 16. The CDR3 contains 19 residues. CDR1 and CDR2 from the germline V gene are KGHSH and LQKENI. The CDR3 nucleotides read TGTGCCAGCTCACCAGGTACAGGGGGCGTTTTGAAGGAGGACACTGAAGCTTTCTTT. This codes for CASSPGTGGVLKEDTEAFF.

This CDR3 reads CASSAQQDTEAFF. In DNA, the CDR3 is TGCGCCAGCAGTGCCCAACAGGACACTGAAGCTTTCTTT. The V gene is TRBV10-2, the J gene TRBJ1-1; TRBD1 is a possible D gene (5 bases). This CDR3 has 13 residues. V gave up 4 bases and J gave up 3 bases, with 9 bases separating them. Germline loops: CDR1 WSHSY, CDR2 SAAADI.

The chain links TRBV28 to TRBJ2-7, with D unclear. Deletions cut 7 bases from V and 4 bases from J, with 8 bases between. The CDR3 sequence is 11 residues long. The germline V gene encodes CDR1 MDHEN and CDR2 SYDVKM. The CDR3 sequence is CASTNSYEQYF. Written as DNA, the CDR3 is TGTGCCAGCACTAACAGTTACGAGCAGTACTTC.

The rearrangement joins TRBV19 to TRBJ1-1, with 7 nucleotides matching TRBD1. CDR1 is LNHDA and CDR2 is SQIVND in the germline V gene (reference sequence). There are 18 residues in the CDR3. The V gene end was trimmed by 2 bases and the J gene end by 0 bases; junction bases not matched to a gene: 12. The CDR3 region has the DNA TGTGCCAGTAGTATAATTTTCACTCACAGGGGAGTGAACACTGAAGCTTTCTTT. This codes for CASSIIFTHRGVNTEAFF.

CDR3 DNA: TGCGCCAGCAGCTTGTCCCCGGGGGGCCATGGTGGCTACACCTTC. Its translation is CASSLSPGGHGGYTF. The chain joins TRBV5-1 to TRBJ1-2, with a weak D call TRBD1 (6 bases). The germline V and J ends were trimmed by 1 base and 7 bases, with 17 bases remaining between them. CDR1 and CDR2 (germline): SGHRS, YFSETQ. This CDR3 has 15 amino acids.

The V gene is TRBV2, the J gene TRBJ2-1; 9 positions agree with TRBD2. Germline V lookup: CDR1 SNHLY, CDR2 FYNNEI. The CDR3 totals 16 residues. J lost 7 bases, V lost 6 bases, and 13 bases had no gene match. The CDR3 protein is CASRRTAGGAGNEQFF. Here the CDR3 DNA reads TGTGCCAGCAGGAGGACAGCGGGAGGTGCGGGGAATGAGCAGTTCTTC.

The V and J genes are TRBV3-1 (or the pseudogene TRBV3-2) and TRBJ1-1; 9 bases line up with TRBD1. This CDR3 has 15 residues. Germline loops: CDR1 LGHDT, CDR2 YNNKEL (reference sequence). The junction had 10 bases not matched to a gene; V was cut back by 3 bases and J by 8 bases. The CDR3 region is CASSQGTGQSREAFF. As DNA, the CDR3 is TGTGCCAGCAGCCAGGGGACAGGGCAATCTAGGGAAGCTTTCTTT.

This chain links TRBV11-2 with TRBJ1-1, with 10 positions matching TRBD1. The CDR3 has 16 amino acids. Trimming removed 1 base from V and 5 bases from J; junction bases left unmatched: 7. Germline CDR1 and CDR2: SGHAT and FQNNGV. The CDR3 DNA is TGTGCCAGCAGCTTAGGGGGACAGGGGAGGTTGACTGAAGCTTTCTTT. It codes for CASSLGGQGRLTEAFF.